This T cell receptor beta chain came from a study of T cell clonotyping in hematopoietic cell transplantation. Assay: immunoSEQ multiplex PCR; the TCRdb copy retains only in-frame clones and omits some. The sample holds around 9,300 clones, 85% seen once. Recipient blood drawn about 28 days pretransplant and days 30, 100, 180 after. Findings and limits, study-wide: Broader posttransplant TCR repertoire diversity was predicted by graft donor and pretransplant recipient Inverse Simpson Index values. At the given depth, recipient repertoires were over 95% de novo clonotypes. No sorting was done, leaving CD4 and CD8 contributions mixed.

As regards this clone: What it binds is not known.

The germline gives CDR1 SEHNR, CDR2 FQNEAQ (reference sequence). CDR3 size: 14 residues. Trimming pared 4 bases from V and 7 bases from J, leaving 16 bases between. The sequencing used PBMCs, collected 180 days after allogeneic stem cell transplant. The rearrangement links TRBV7-9 to TRBJ1-2; D is perhaps TRBD1 (6 bases). This TCR derives from a female patient aged 25-39 years who had an allogeneic stem cell transplant, so the T cells may come from the graft donor. Some clones in this sample may be carry-over from other donors' samples. This chain's CDR3 is CASSSIRGPSGYTF. The CDR3, as DNA: TGTGCCAGCAGCTCAATCAGGGGTCCCAGTGGCTACACCTTC.